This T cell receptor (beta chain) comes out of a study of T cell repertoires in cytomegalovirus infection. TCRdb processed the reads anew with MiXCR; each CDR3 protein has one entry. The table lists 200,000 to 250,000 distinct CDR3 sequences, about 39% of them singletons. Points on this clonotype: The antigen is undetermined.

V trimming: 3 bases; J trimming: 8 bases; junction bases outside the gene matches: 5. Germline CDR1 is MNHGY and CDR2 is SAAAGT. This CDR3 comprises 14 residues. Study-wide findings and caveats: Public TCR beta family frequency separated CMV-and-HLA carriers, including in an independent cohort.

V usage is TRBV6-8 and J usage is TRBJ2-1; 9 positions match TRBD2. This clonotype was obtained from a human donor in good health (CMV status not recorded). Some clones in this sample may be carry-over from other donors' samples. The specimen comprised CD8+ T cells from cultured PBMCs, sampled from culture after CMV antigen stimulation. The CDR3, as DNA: TGTGCCAGCAGTTATCTAGCGGGAATGGATGAGCAGTTCTTC. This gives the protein CASSYLAGMDEQFF.